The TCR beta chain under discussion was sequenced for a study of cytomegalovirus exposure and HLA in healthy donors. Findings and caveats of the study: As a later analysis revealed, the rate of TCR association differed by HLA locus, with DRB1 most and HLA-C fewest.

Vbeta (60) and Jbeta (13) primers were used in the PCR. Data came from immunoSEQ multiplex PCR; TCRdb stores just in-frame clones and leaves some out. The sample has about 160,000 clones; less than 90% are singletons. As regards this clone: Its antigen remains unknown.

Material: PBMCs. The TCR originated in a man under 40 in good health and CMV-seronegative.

The CDR3 sequence: CASSFRTGGSFGQPQHF. The CDR3 DNA sequence: TGTGCCAGCAGTTTTAGGACAGGGGGCAGTTTCGGTCAGCCCCAGCATTTT. The chain has TRBV5-8 and TRBJ1-5; TRBD1 agrees at 11 bases. The germline V gene encodes CDR1 SGHTS and CDR2 YDEGEE. V shed 5 bases and J 6 bases; nucleotides not matched to a gene: 13. The CDR3 extends over 17 amino acids.